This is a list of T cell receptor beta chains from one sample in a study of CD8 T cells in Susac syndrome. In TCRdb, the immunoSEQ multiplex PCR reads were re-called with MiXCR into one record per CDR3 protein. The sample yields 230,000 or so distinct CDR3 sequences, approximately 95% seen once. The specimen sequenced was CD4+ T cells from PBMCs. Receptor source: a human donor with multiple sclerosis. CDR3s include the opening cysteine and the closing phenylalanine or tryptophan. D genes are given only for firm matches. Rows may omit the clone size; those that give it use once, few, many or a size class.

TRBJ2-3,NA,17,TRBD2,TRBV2,CATRGGGLLSSTDTQYF,TGTGCCACTCGGGGCGGGGGGCTGCTGAGTAGCACAGATACGCAGTATTTT
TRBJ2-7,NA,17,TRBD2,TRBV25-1,CASSESRGRLASYEQYF,TGTGCCAGCAGTGAATCTCGTGGGAGACTAGCGTCCTACGAGCAGTACTTC
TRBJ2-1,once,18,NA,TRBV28,CASSVYRGGQPRHNEQFF,TGTGCCAGCAGTGTATATAGGGGGGGACAACCGCGTCACAATGAGCAGTTCTTC
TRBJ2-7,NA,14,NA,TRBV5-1,CASSLAGPAYEQYF,TGCGCCAGCAGCTTAGCGGGCCCAGCCTACGAGCAGTACTTC
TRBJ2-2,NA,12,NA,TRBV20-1,CSARAVTGELFF,TGCAGTGCTAGGGCCGTCACCGGGGAGCTGTTTTTT
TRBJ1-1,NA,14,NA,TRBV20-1,CSAPYRISNTEAFF,TGCAGTGCTCCCTATCGGATCTCGAACACTGAAGCTTTCTTT
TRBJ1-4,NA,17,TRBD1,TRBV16,CASSRPPGQGLNEKLFF,TGTGCCAGCAGCCGACCTCCGGGACAGGGCCTTAATGAAAAACTGTTTTTT
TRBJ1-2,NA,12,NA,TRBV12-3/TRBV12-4,CASSLQGTGYTF,TGTGCCAGCAGTTTACAGGGGACTGGCTACACCTTC
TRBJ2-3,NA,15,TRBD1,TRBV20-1,CSAAHRGRGTDTQYF,TGCAGTGCTGCCCACAGGGGAAGGGGCACAGATACGCAGTATTTT
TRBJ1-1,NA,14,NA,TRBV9,CASSADIGGHGAFF,TGTGCCAGCAGCGCCGATATTGGGGGACATGGGGCTTTCTTT
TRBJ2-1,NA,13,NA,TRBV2,CASIGRSYNEQFF,TGTGCCAGCATTGGCAGGTCCTACAATGAGCAGTTCTTC
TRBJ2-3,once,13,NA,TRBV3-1,CASQGPTTDTQYF,TGTGCCAGCCAGGGACCGACCACAGATACGCAGTATTTT
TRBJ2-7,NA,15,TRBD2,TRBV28,CASSKPGLERHEQYF,TGTGCCAGCAGTAAACCGGGACTAGAACGTCACGAGCAGTACTTC
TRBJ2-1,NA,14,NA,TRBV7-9,CASSLVPGGMEQFF,TGTGCCAGCAGCTTAGTCCCTGGGGGGATGGAGCAGTTCTTC
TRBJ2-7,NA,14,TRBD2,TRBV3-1,CASSQELLANEQYF,TGTGCCAGCAGCCAAGAATTACTAGCGAACGAGCAGTACTTC
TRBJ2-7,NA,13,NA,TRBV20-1,CSASKPRLYEQYF,TGCAGTGCTTCCAAACCCCGGTTGTACGAGCAGTACTTC
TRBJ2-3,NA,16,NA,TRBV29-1,CSVAGKESTSTDTQYF,TGCAGCGTTGCAGGGAAAGAGTCCACTAGCACAGATACGCAGTATTTT
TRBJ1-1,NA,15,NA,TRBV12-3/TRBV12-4,CASSLASPRNTEAFF,TGTGCCAGCAGTTTAGCGTCCCCTAGGAACACTGAAGCTTTCTTT
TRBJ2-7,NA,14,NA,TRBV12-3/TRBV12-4,CASSTGAKAYEQYF,TGTGCCAGCAGTACCGGGGCCAAAGCCTACGAGCAGTACTTC
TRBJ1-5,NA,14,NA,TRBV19,CASSATPQGQPQHF,TGTGCCAGTAGTGCCACACCTCAGGGTCAGCCCCAGCATTTT
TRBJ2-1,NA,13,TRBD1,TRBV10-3,CAISGTGDNEQFF,TGTGCCATCTCCGGGACAGGGGACAATGAGCAGTTCTTC
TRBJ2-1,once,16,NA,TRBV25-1,CASRMLGGAGYNEQFF,TGTGCCAGCAGGATGCTAGGCGGAGCAGGATACAATGAGCAGTTCTTC
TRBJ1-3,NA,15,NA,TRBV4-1,CASSQDLTSRNTIYF,TGCGCCAGCAGCCAAGATCTAACCAGCCGAAACACCATATATTTT
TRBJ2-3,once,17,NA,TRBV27,CASRPDWVGAHTDTQYF,TGTGCCAGCAGACCCGATTGGGTGGGGGCTCACACAGATACGCAGTATTTT
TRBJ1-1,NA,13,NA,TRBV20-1,CSAPGTRNTEAFF,TGCAGTGCACCGGGGACGAGGAACACTGAAGCTTTCTTT
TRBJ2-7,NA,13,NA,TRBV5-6,CASSLGPGVEQYF,TGTGCCAGCAGCTTGGGCCCAGGGGTCGAGCAGTACTTC
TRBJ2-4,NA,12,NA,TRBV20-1,CSALGTLDIQYF,TGCAGTGCGCTCGGGACCCTGGACATTCAGTACTTC
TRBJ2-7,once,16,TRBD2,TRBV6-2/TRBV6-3,CASSYSPSGNSYEQYF,TGTGCCAGCAGTTACTCCCCTAGCGGGAACTCCTACGAGCAGTACTTC
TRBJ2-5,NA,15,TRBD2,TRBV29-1,CSAELAGGHQETQYF,TGCAGCGCCGAACTAGCGGGGGGGCATCAAGAGACCCAGTACTTC
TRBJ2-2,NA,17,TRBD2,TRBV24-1,CATSRREGRGNTGELFF,TGTGCCACCAGTCGGCGGGAGGGCCGTGGTAACACCGGGGAGCTGTTTTTT
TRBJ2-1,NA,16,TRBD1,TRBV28,CASSSTDRGILNEQFF,TGTGCCAGCAGTTCGACGGACAGGGGAATATTGAATGAGCAGTTCTTC
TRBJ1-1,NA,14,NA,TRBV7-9,CASSSQNFRAEAFF,TGTGCCAGCAGCTCCCAAAATTTTAGGGCTGAAGCTTTCTTT
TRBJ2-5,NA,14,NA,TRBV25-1,CASSVGRLQETQYF,TGTGCCAGCAGTGTTGGACGATTACAAGAGACCCAGTACTTC
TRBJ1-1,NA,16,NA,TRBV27,CASSFTSGTSVTEAFF,TGTGCCAGCAGTTTTACGAGCGGGACCTCTGTAACTGAAGCTTTCTTT
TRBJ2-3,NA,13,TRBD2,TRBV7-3,CASSLTKGGTQYF,TGTGCCAGCAGCTTAACCAAGGGAGGGACGCAGTATTTT
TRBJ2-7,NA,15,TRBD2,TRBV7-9,CASSPLAGSSYEQYF,TGTGCCAGCAGCCCCCTAGCGGGAAGCTCCTACGAGCAGTACTTC
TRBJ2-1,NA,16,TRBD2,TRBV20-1,CSALSVSGRTNNEQFF,TGCAGTGCCCTATCAGTTAGCGGGAGAACTAACAATGAGCAGTTCTTC
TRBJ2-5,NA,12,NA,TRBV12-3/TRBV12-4,CASSSVGETQYF,TGTGCCAGCAGTTCCGTAGGAGAGACCCAGTACTTC
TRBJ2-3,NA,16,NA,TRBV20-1,CSARDVRSPRADTQYF,TGCAGTGCTAGAGACGTTCGATCCCCACGGGCAGATACGCAGTATTTT
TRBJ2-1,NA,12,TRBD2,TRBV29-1,CSAPDFSGEQFF,TGCAGCGCACCTGACTTTAGCGGGGAGCAGTTCTTC
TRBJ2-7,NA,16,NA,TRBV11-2,CASSLLTGQQVYEQYF,TGTGCCAGCAGCTTACTCACAGGGCAGCAGGTTTACGAGCAGTACTTC
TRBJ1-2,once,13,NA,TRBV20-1,CSASGGLHYGYTF,TGCAGTGCTAGTGGGGGGCTGCACTATGGCTACACCTTC
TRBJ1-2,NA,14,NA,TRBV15,CATSRDRRAGGYTF,TGTGCCACCAGCAGAGATCGCCGTGCGGGTGGCTACACCTTC
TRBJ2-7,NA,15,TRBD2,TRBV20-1,CSARDPLAGVHEQYF,TGCAGTGCTAGAGATCCTCTAGCGGGAGTACACGAGCAGTACTTC
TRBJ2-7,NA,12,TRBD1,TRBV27,CASSLTGVAQYF,TGTGCCAGCAGTCTGACAGGGGTGGCGCAGTACTTC
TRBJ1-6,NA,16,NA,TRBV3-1,CASSQTVSSYNSPLHF,TGTGCCAGCAGCCAAACAGTGAGCTCCTATAATTCACCCCTCCACTTT
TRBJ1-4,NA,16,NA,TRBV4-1,CASSPPGREANEKLFF,TGCGCCAGCAGCCCTCCGGGTAGAGAAGCTAATGAAAAACTGTTTTTT
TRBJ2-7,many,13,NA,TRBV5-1,CASSLTGTYEQYF,TGTGCCAGCAGTTTGACGGGAACCTACGAGCAGTACTTC
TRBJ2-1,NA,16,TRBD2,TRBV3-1,CASSQGLAGASNEQFF,TGTGCCAGCAGCCAAGGGCTAGCGGGAGCTAGTAATGAGCAGTTCTTC